This entry lists 7 T cell receptor beta chains sequenced from one sample in a study of blood T cells in healthy people across ages (dated by TCRdb to 2015 to 2017). Library creation used 5' RACE. The sample was run on an Illumina HiSeq 2500. A second PCR of 7 to 11 cycles was performed with a sample-barcoded 5' primer and a J-beta primer mix. Starting from the raw public reads, TCRdb applied fastp trimming at Q25, assembled clones with MiXCR and retained in-frame beta chains. Merged by CDR3 protein, the rows form single entries marked with the most common genes and DNA. The sample yields 890,000 or so distinct CDR3 sequences; around 68% were counted once. The ten largest clonotypes hold 28% of the sample. Source material: blood. The receptors here all came from a man aged 30 to 45 in good health.

The chain joins TRBV28 to TRBJ2-3; the D is unclear. The germline gives CDR1 MDHEN, CDR2 SYDVKM. Trimming left V 8 bases short and J 0 bases short, with 12 bases between. The CDR3 consists of 14 residues. The CDR3 is CASLSLPSTDTQYF. DNA for the CDR3: TGTGCCAGCTTATCTCTCCCAAGCACAGATACGCAGTATTTT.

V gene TRBV12-3 or TRBV12-4 combines with J gene TRBJ1-5; D is uncertain. The ends were cut back, 3 bases at V and 5 bases at J, with 5 bases in the middle. This CDR3 comprises 12 residues. CDR3: CASSFDHQPQHF. CDR3 nucleotides: TGTGCCAGCAGTTTCGATCATCAGCCCCAGCATTTT.

The rearrangement links TRBV6-2 or TRBV6-3 to TRBJ2-7; 8 bases fit TRBD1. Trimming took 8 bases from V and 4 from J; bases not matched to a gene: 13. Per germline, CDR1 MNHEY and CDR2 SVGEGT. The CDR3 is 15 residues long. The CDR3 sequence: CASHTSDRALYEQYF. As DNA, the CDR3 is TGTGCCAGCCATACCTCGGACAGGGCGTTGTACGAGCAGTACTTC.

The rearrangement links TRBV20-1 to TRBJ1-5; D may be TRBD1 (5 bases). The CDR3 has 17 amino acids. V was clipped by 0 bases and J by 0 bases, with 15 bases between them. Germline V gives CDR1 DFQATT, CDR2 SNEGSKA (reference sequence). CDR3 protein: CSARDRAGSYSNQPQHF. As DNA, the CDR3 is TGCAGTGCTAGAGATAGGGCAGGGAGTTATAGCAATCAGCCCCAGCATTTT.

V is TRBV12-3 or TRBV12-4 and J is TRBJ1-6; D call uncertain. Trimming pared 1 base from V and 9 bases from J, leaving 13 bases between. CDR3 length: 15 amino acids. CDR3 DNA: TGTGCCAGCAGTTTAGAGGTGTCGAGGAGTTCACCCCTCCACTTT. Amino acid sequence: CASSLEVSRSSPLHF.

This clonotype has just a few counts. The rearrangement uses TRBV6-5 and TRBJ1-2, with 9 bases matching TRBD1. V dropped 5 bases and J dropped 4; count of bases not matched to a gene: 5. The CDR3 consists of 14 residues. In germline, CDR1 is MNHEY, CDR2 SVGAGI. The CDR3 here is CASSATGGGYGYTF. The CDR3 DNA sequence: TGTGCCAGCAGTGCCACAGGGGGCGGCTATGGCTACACCTTC.

In DNA, the CDR3 is TGTGCCAGCAGTTATTTGGGTGTGTGGGAGACCCAGTACTTC. Its translation: CASSYLGVWETQYF. The V and J genes are TRBV27 and TRBJ2-5; D is unresolved. This CDR3 has 14 residues. The V and J ends lost 4 bases and 5 bases respectively, with 14 bases between them. From germline, CDR1 is MNHEY and CDR2 SMNVEV (reference sequence).